The source of this TCR beta chain is a study of blood T cells in healthy people across ages. Per the germline V gene, CDR1 is SQVTM and CDR2 is ANQGSEA. V gave up 7 bases and J gave up 9 bases; unmatched junction bases: 9. The CDR3 covers 13 residues. A J-beta primer mix and a sample-barcoded 5' primer were used in a second PCR of about 6 to 12 cycles. TCRdb re-derived calls from the 5' RACE reads in MiXCR, one entry per CDR3 protein. The table lists about 570,000 distinct CDR3 sequences, 27% of them singletons. The same sample was also studied in work on T cells of mothers and their children.

The sequencing sample was made of blood. The clonotype was recovered from a boy aged 2 to 10 in good health. V is TRBV29-1 and J is TRBJ2-1; TRBD2 matches 10 bases. CDR3 amino acids: CSASGGAWSEQFF. The CDR3 coding sequence is TGCAGCGCGAGCGGGGGGGCCTGGTCTGAGCAGTTCTTC.